The T cell receptor (beta chain) under discussion was sequenced for a study of blood T cell repertoires in COVID-19. About the research overall: Both acute and convalescent COVID-19 samples were obtained from the United States, Italy and Spain. Sample material is recorded as cDNA or gDNA derived from T cells, B-cell-depleted T cells, or PBMCs.

The CDR3 totals 12 residues. The germline gives CDR1 KGHSH, CDR2 LQKENI. Trimming took off 3 bases at V and 5 bases at J, with 7 bases between the two ends. Per the authors' pipeline: How many nucleated cells were present was estimated from reference gene primer amplification. Clones were read by immunoSEQ multiplex PCR, and TCRdb kept only the in-frame ones, dropping some. From that table come the V and J calls and clone size; the DNA was used to work out D and trimming. In the table there are about 48,000 clones, approximately 85% of which are singletons. The sample was peripheral blood. This chain joins TRBV18 and TRBJ1-1; D is unclear. The clonotype comes from a human donor in a cohort sampled during active COVID-19. The donor label of this sample is uncertain. The CDR3 DNA is TGTGCCAGCTCACCCTCCTATACTGAAGCTTTCTTT. It codes for CASSPSYTEAFF.